These T cell receptor beta chains were read from a single sample in a study of post-analysis software for immune sequencing data. TCRdb recomputed calls from the PCR reads with MiXCR, one row per CDR3 protein. The sample records about 500,000 distinct CDR3 sequences, less than 45% being singletons. The sequencing input was blood. The source is a girl under 18 with multiple sclerosis. CDR3s include the opening cysteine and the closing phenylalanine or tryptophan. Fields, in order: V gene, J gene, CDR3 length, clone size, D gene, CDR3 DNA, CDR3 protein. A D gene is named only where the DNA matches it firmly. Some rows mark clone size as missing; the rest say once, few, many or name a class of expanded clone.

TRBV27	TRBJ2-7	14	.	TRBD1	TGTGGCAGCGCCGGACAGGCTGAAGGGTACGAGCAGTACTTC	CGSAGQAEGYEQYF
TRBV4-2	TRBJ2-5	15	few	.	TGTGCCAGCAGCCAAGATCGGCTAGGAGGAGAGACCCAGTACTTC	CASSQDRLGGETQYF
TRBV5-1	TRBJ2-1	14	.	TRBD1	TGCGCCAGCAGCTCAGGACAGGGGGGCAATGAGCAGTTCTTC	CASSSGQGGNEQFF
TRBV2	TRBJ2-1	14	.	.	TGTGCCAGCAGAACAGGGAGCTCCTACAATGAGCAGTTCTTC	CASRTGSSYNEQFF
TRBV28	TRBJ1-5	13	.	.	TGTGCCAGCGCCACCACGTTTCGCCAGCCCCAGCATTTT	CASATTFRQPQHF
TRBV20-1	TRBJ1-5	13	.	.	TGCAGTGCTAGCCGGGACAGCAATCAGCCCCAGCATTTT	CSASRDSNQPQHF
TRBV7-2	TRBJ2-7	15	.	TRBD2	TGTGCCAGCAGCTACCCAGCGGGAGGACCCTACGAGCAGTACTTC	CASSYPAGGPYEQYF
TRBV4-1	TRBJ2-7	15	.	.	TGCGCCAGCAGCCAAGAGGAGCGGTCCCGTAGTGAGCAGTACTTC	CASSQEERSRSEQYF
TRBV5-1	TRBJ2-7	14	.	.	TGCGCCAGCAGCGTCAGCGGGCCTACCTACGAGCAGTACTTC	CASSVSGPTYEQYF
TRBV7-2	TRBJ1-5	13	.	.	TGTGCCAGCAGCTTTAGGAACAGCGACCCCCAGCATTTT	CASSFRNSDPQHF
TRBV27	TRBJ1-6	11	.	.	TGTGCCAGCAGATCAAATTCACCCCTCCACTTT	CASRSNSPLHF
TRBV7-2	TRBJ1-2	13	.	.	TGTGCCAGCAGGAGCAGACCGGGAGATGGCTACACCTTC	CASRSRPGDGYTF
TRBV12-3/TRBV12-4	TRBJ2-7	14	.	.	TGTGCCAGTAGTTTCTTTAGAGGGTCATACGAGCAGTACTTC	CASSFFRGSYEQYF
TRBV27	TRBJ2-7	12	.	.	TGTGCCAGCAGTCCGTCGCATAACGAGCAGTACTTC	CASSPSHNEQYF
TRBV7-9	TRBJ2-5	12	few	.	TGTGCCAGCACCATAAATGAAGAGACCCAGTACTTC	CASTINEETQYF
TRBV7-9	TRBJ1-2	15	few	.	TGTGCCAGCAGCTCCGGATTGGGACCTAACTATGGCTACACCTTC	CASSSGLGPNYGYTF
TRBV20-1	TRBJ2-1	22	.	TRBD2	TGCAGTGCGGCCTTAATCGCGTCTGGGGTGACTAGCGGGAGGGATATCGGCAATGAGCAGTTCTTC	CSAALIASGVTSGRDIGNEQFF
TRBV6-1	TRBJ2-4	15	once	TRBD1	TGTGCCAGCGCAAAGGGGACAGGGGAACGAGGCATTCAGTACTTC	CASAKGTGERGIQYF
TRBV27	TRBJ2-3	14	.	TRBD1	TGTGCCAGCAGAGGGGGCAGGAGCACAGATACGCAGTATTTT	CASRGGRSTDTQYF
TRBV4-1	TRBJ1-1	15	.	.	TGCGCCAGCAGCCAAGTAGCCAGGAGGAACACTGAAGCTTTCTTT	CASSQVARRNTEAFF
TRBV27	TRBJ2-1	16	many	TRBD2	TGTGCCAGCAGCCCTTTAGCGGGAGGTTTGGGAAATGAGCAGTTCTTC	CASSPLAGGLGNEQFF
TRBV7-2	TRBJ2-3	12	.	.	TGTGCCAGCAGCGCTTATGACGATACGCAGTATTTT	CASSAYDDTQYF
TRBV20-1	TRBJ2-7	15	few	.	TGCAGTGCTAGAGGGGGGGGCTTCATGACCTACGAGCAGTACTTC	CSARGGGFMTYEQYF
TRBV12-3/TRBV12-4	TRBJ2-1	15	.	TRBD1	TGTGCCAGCAGTACTAGGACAGGGGTCTACAATGAGCAGTTCTTC	CASSTRTGVYNEQFF
TRBV4-3	TRBJ2-3	17	.	.	TGCGCCAGTAGCCAAGAAAGGAGGAGAGGGGGGACAGATACGCAGTATTTT	CASSQERRRGGTDTQYF
TRBV20-1	TRBJ2-7	14	few	TRBD1	TGCAGTGCTAATAGGGACAGGGGAAAATACGAGCAGTACTTC	CSANRDRGKYEQYF
TRBV9	TRBJ2-1	17	.	TRBD2	TGTGCCAGCAGCGTAGTGGCGGCAGCGGGAGGTAGGAATGAGCAGTTCTTC	CASSVVAAAGGRNEQFF
TRBV20-1	TRBJ1-2	13	.	TRBD1	TGCAGTGCTAGAGGGACAGGGAGGGATGGCTACACCTTC	CSARGTGRDGYTF
TRBV18	TRBJ2-5	17	.	.	TGTGCCAGCTCACTACAGGGTAGCGATCACGCCGGAGAGACCCAGTACTTC	CASSLQGSDHAGETQYF
TRBV28	TRBJ1-2	15	.	.	TGTGCCAGCAGTTTTGGGTCCGGGGCTAACTATGGCTACACCTTC	CASSFGSGANYGYTF
TRBV5-1	TRBJ2-5	15	.	TRBD2	TGCGCCAGCAGTCAAATAGCGGGAGGTCCCGAGACCCAGTACTTC	CASSQIAGGPETQYF
TRBV4-3	TRBJ2-5	15	few	.	TGCGCCAGCAGCCAAGTGAGGCACCAGAGGGAGACCCAGTACTTC	CASSQVRHQRETQYF
TRBV28	TRBJ2-4	14	.	.	TGTGCCAGCAGTCCCTCAGATAGCAAAAACATTCAGTACTTC	CASSPSDSKNIQYF
TRBV20-1	TRBJ2-7	11	.	.	TGCAGTGCTGCGGGGCTGTACGAGCAGTACTTC	CSAAGLYEQYF
TRBV18	TRBJ2-7	14	few	.	TGTGCCAGCTCCCCCCGGGGGGCAACCTACGAGCAGTACTTC	CASSPRGATYEQYF
TRBV7-9	TRBJ1-2	17	.	.	TGTGCCAGCAGCTTAGTAGGCCAGAACTTAGCTAACTATGGCTACACCTTC	CASSLVGQNLANYGYTF
TRBV4-1	TRBJ2-3	15	.	.	TGCGCCAGCAGCCAACTACACGGTAGGGTCGATACGCAGTATTTT	CASSQLHGRVDTQYF
TRBV5-1	TRBJ2-7	15	few	.	TGCGCCAGCAGCTTGGATGCAGGGGTCACCTACGAGCAGTACTTC	CASSLDAGVTYEQYF
TRBV11-2	TRBJ2-1	14	.	TRBD1	TGTGCCAGCAGCCCCGGGACAGCCAGGTGGGAGCAGTTCTTC	CASSPGTARWEQFF
TRBV7-9	TRBJ2-7	15	.	.	TGTGCCAGCAGCTTTCTTTTGGCAGGGGACTACGAGCAGTACTTC	CASSFLLAGDYEQYF
TRBV5-1	TRBJ1-2	14	.	.	TGCGCCAGCAGCTTGGATCGTAGGGTCCAAGGCTACACCTTC	CASSLDRRVQGYTF
TRBV3-1	TRBJ2-4	12	.	.	TGTGCCAGCAGCCAAGAGTCGGACATTCAGTACTTC	CASSQESDIQYF
TRBV29-1	TRBJ2-7	15	.	TRBD2	TGCAGCGTTGAAGAAGGGACTAGCGGGAGATTTGAGCAGTACTTC	CSVEEGTSGRFEQYF
TRBV4-3	TRBJ1-1	17	.	TRBD1	TGCGCCAGCAGCCAAGATCTAACCGGGACAGGATTCACTGAAGCTTTCTTT	CASSQDLTGTGFTEAFF
TRBV20-1	TRBJ1-2	13	few	.	TGCAGTGCCAGTCGAGGGGGAATCTATGGCTACACCTTC	CSASRGGIYGYTF
TRBV3-1	TRBJ2-1	20	.	TRBD2	TGTGCCAGCAGCCAAGGGTCCCCTAGCGGGGAGAGGCGGACCTACAATGAGCAGTTCTTC	CASSQGSPSGERRTYNEQFF
TRBV28	TRBJ1-2	14	.	TRBD1	TGTGCCAGCAGTTTTTGGTCAGGGGGCGGTGGCTACACCTTC	CASSFWSGGGGYTF
TRBV5-1	TRBJ2-1	14	.	.	TGCGCCAGTCTACCTGGCCTGACGTACAATGAGCAGTTCTTC	CASLPGLTYNEQFF
TRBV12-3/TRBV12-4	TRBJ1-2	16	few	TRBD1	TGTGCCAGCAGCCCGGACCGGGACAGACCTAACTATGGCTACACCTTC	CASSPDRDRPNYGYTF
TRBV7-3	TRBJ2-1	15	.	TRBD1	TGTGCCAGCAGCTTTCGAGAACAGGGGGCTAATGAGCAGTTCTTC	CASSFREQGANEQFF
TRBV29-1	TRBJ1-5	13	few	.	TGCAGCGTTCAGGGGCATAGCAATCAGCCCCAGCATTTT	CSVQGHSNQPQHF
TRBV10-3	TRBJ1-2	16	.	TRBD1	TGTGCCATCCGGACCCCGACAGGGCTCAAGGGGCATGGCTACACCTTC	CAIRTPTGLKGHGYTF